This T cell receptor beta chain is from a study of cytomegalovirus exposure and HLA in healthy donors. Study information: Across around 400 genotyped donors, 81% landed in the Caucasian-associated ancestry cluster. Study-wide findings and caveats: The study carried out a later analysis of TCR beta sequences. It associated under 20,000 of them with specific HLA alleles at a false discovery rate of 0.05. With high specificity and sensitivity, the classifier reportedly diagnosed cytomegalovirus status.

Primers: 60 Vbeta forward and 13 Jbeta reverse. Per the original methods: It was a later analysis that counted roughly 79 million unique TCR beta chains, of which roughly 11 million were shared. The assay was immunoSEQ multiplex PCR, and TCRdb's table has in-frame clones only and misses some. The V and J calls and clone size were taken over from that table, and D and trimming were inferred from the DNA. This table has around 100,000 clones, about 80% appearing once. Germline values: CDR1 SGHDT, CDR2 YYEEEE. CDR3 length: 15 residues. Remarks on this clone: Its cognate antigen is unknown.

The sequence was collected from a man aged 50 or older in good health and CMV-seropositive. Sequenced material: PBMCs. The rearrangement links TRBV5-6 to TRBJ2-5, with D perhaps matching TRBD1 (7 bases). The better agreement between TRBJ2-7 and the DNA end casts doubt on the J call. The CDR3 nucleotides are TGTGCCAGCAGCCAGGGGGGCGCGGGAATCTACGAGCAGTACTTC. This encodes CASSQGGAGIYEQYF.